Listed here are 32 T cell receptor beta chains from one sample, sequenced in a study of T cell changes during pregnancy in multiple sclerosis. The table came from immunoSEQ multiplex PCR; TCRdb's copy has only in-frame clones and leaves some out. In the table there are around 72,000 clones, 90% to 95% of which are singletons. The specimen comprised peripheral blood, sampled in the second trimester of pregnancy. The source of these receptors is a female donor in good health, enrolled as a control in a pregnancy study.

The rearrangement uses TRBV5-1 and TRBJ1-1; 7 positions match TRBD1. The germline gives CDR1 SGHRS, CDR2 YFSETQ. Unmatched junction bases numbered 11, after V lost 4 bases and J lost 5 bases. CDR3 length: 15 amino acids. Written as DNA, the CDR3 is TGCGCCAGCAGCCCCAGACAGGGTAGGGTGACTGAAGCTTTCTTT. This encodes CASSPRQGRVTEAFF.

The chain couples TRBV7-9 to TRBJ2-3; 7 bases match TRBD2. This CDR3 has 16 residues. Germline assignment: CDR1 SEHNR and CDR2 FQNEAQ (reference sequence). V trimming: 1 base; J trimming: 1 base; junction bases outside the gene matches: 5. Written as DNA, the CDR3 is TGTGCCAGCAGCTTAGGGGAGGGGATGGGCACAGATACGCAGTATTTT. This gives the protein CASSLGEGMGTDTQYF.

V and J are TRBV2 and TRBJ2-7; no firm D call. This CDR3 comprises 14 residues. The V gene lost 7 bases and the J gene lost 3 bases, with 16 bases spanning the gap. Germline CDR1 SNHLY, CDR2 FYNNEI. In nucleotides, the CDR3 is TGTGCCAGCATATCCCGTACGAGAAACTACGAGCAGTACTTC. This encodes CASISRTRNYEQYF. Filled out from reference TRBV2 and TRBJ2-7, the complete variable domain reads EPEVTQTPSHQVTQMGQEVILRCVPISNHLYFYWYRQILGQKVEFLVSFYNNEISEKSEIFDDQFSVERPDGSNFTLKIRSTKLEDSAMYFCASISRTRNYEQYFGPGTRLTVT.

For the CDR3, the DNA is TGTGCCAGTAGTGGGGCGGTCTATGGCTACACCTTC. Its translation: CASSGAVYGYTF. The V and J genes are TRBV19 and TRBJ1-2; tentative D call: TRBD1 (5 bases). CDR1 is LNHDA and CDR2 is SQIVND in the germline V gene (reference sequence). Trimming removed 5 bases from V and 4 bases from J, with 8 bases in between. CDR3 length equals 12 residues.

The chain uses TRBV18 and TRBJ1-2; weak D call: TRBD1 (5 bases). Trimming stripped 2 bases from V and 6 bases from J, with 19 bases between. The CDR3 spans 16 residues. The germline gives CDR1 KGHSH, CDR2 LQKENI. CDR3 residues: CASSPGAGGSLDGYTF. CDR3 coding DNA: TGTGCCAGCTCACCAGGGGCTGGGGGGTCTCTAGATGGCTACACCTTC.

V usage is TRBV4-1 and J usage is TRBJ1-4, with 8 positions matching TRBD1. The CDR3 runs 15 residues. Germline V gene sequence: CDR1 MGHRA, CDR2 YSYEKL. With V trimmed by 0 bases and J by 10 bases, 7 bases remained unmatched. The CDR3 reads CASSQDSRGRAKLFF. The CDR3 coding sequence is TGCGCCAGCAGCCAAGATAGCAGGGGGCGGGCAAAACTGTTTTTT.

The CDR3 bases are TGTGCCAGCAGCCAATGGGGCAGCTCCGATTCACCCCTCCACTTT. This encodes CASSQWGSSDSPLHF. This chain joins TRBV16 and TRBJ1-6; tentative D call: TRBD1 (5 bases). This CDR3 has 15 residues. Trimming stripped 1 base from V and 8 bases from J, with 12 bases between. Germline V gives CDR1 KGHSY, CDR2 FQNENV.

The V and J genes are TRBV7-6 and TRBJ2-7, with 10 nucleotides matching TRBD1. CDR1 is SGHVS and CDR2 is FNYEAQ in the germline V gene. Trimming at V came to 1 base and at J to 4 bases, leaving 7 bases not matched to a gene. The CDR3 spans 16 residues. The CDR3: CASSLDTGQGMYEQYF. The CDR3 DNA is TGTGCCAGCAGCTTAGATACGGGACAGGGGATGTACGAGCAGTACTTC.

This chain links TRBV4-2 with TRBJ1-1; D might be TRBD1 (6 bases). Germline-derived CDR1 and CDR2 are LGHNA and YNFKEQ. The CDR3 totals 17 residues. CDR3 bases: TGTGCTAGTCGCCCCAAAGGGGGGAGGGCCGCGGGAACTGAAGCTTTCTTT. Translating gives CASRPKGGRAAGTEAFF.

The chain is built from TRBV27 and TRBJ2-1, with 10 bases lining up with TRBD2. The trim removed 3 bases at V and 3 bases at J, leaving 11 bases unmatched. The CDR3 runs 18 residues. CDR1 and CDR2 from the germline V gene are MNHEY and SMNVEV (reference sequence). In nucleotides, the CDR3 is TGTGCCAGCAGTTTTGGGCTAGCGGGGGAGACTGTCTACAATGAGCAGTTCTTC. Protein: CASSFGLAGETVYNEQFF.

The chain links TRBV7-9 to TRBJ1-4; 11 bases fit TRBD1. The CDR3 sequence is 15 residues long. Germline assignment: CDR1 SEHNR and CDR2 FQNEAQ (reference sequence). V was pared by 5 bases and J by 7 bases, with 6 bases of the junction left unmatched. This chain's CDR3 is CASSPGTGGIEKLFF. The CDR3 region has the DNA TGTGCCAGCAGCCCGGGGACAGGGGGGATTGAAAAACTGTTTTTT.

The rearrangement links TRBV4-1 to TRBJ2-2, with 8 positions matching TRBD1. Germline V CDR1 and CDR2: MGHRA, YSYEKL. The CDR3 is made up of 18 amino acids. Unmatched junction bases numbered 8, after V lost 1 base and J lost 1 base. The DNA for the CDR3 is TGCGCCAGCAGCCAAGGGGGGCAGGGGGCTCTGAACACCGGGGAGCTGTTTTTT. Protein product: CASSQGGQGALNTGELFF.

The gene calls are TRBV28 and TRBJ2-7, with D perhaps TRBD1 (5 bases). Germline V gives CDR1 MDHEN, CDR2 SYDVKM. The CDR3 is 14 amino acids. V was pared by 6 bases and J by 0 bases, with 12 bases between. The CDR3 sequence: CASRPDRDSYEQYF. In DNA form, the CDR3 reads TGTGCCAGCAGACCTGACAGAGACTCCTACGAGCAGTACTTC.

In its sample, this clone was seen many times. The chain combines TRBV18 with TRBJ1-6; D gene uncertain. The CDR3 has 15 residues. V lost 3 bases, J lost 4 bases, and 10 bases lay in between. Germline V gene sequence: CDR1 KGHSH, CDR2 LQKENI. The CDR3 DNA follows: TGTGCCAGCTCACCCTTCCGGGAGTATAATTCACCCCTCCACTTT. Amino acid sequence: CASSPFREYNSPLHF.

The chain joins TRBV13 to TRBJ1-6; D remains unclear. Germline lookup yields CDR1 PRHDT and CDR2 FYEKMQ (reference sequence). This CDR3 comprises 13 residues. Trimming shortened V by 5 bases and J by 4 bases, and 6 bases separated the two germline ends. The CDR3: CASSHTYNSPLHF. The CDR3 DNA reads as TGTGCCAGCAGCCACACATATAATTCACCCCTCCACTTT.

The chain uses TRBV7-2 and TRBJ1-6; the match to TRBD1 covers 8 bases. The CDR3 runs 18 residues. Germline trimming cut 5 bases from V and 0 bases from J; bases unmatched to any gene: 9. Germline assignment: CDR1 SGHTA and CDR2 FQGNSA. The CDR3 DNA is TGTGCCAGCAGCCATCCCCGGACAGGGAACTCCTATAATTCACCCCTCCACTTT. This translates into CASSHPRTGNSYNSPLHF.

The chain uses TRBV25-1 and TRBJ1-1; D unclear. Germline CDR1 and CDR2: MGHDK and SYGVNS. V lost 1 base, J lost 4 bases, and 10 bases lay in between. The CDR3 runs 14 residues. The CDR3 loop is CASSEWGGSTEAFF. The CDR3 DNA sequence: TGTGCCAGCAGTGAATGGGGAGGATCCACTGAAGCTTTCTTT.

The genes are TRBV28 and TRBJ2-7, with TRBD1 matching over 9 bases. Germline V gene sequence: CDR1 MDHEN, CDR2 SYDVKM. Trimming removed 4 bases from V and 4 bases from J; junction bases left unmatched: 5. The CDR3 is 14 residues long. The DNA for the CDR3 is TGTGCCAGCAGTTCCGGGACAGGGAGTTACGAGCAGTACTTC. This codes for CASSSGTGSYEQYF.

V is TRBV9 and J is TRBJ1-2, with D unclear. CDR1 and CDR2 from the germline V gene are SGDLS and YYNGEE. Trimming removed 3 bases from V and 6 bases from J, with 9 bases in between. The CDR3 runs to 12 residues. The CDR3 loop is CASSAWGDGYTF. CDR3 bases: TGTGCCAGCAGCGCTTGGGGAGATGGCTACACCTTC.

The CDR3 nucleotides are TGTGCCAGCAGAGGTATCGGGACAGGGGCCTACGAGCAGTACTTC. This encodes CASRGIGTGAYEQYF. The chain combines TRBV6-5 with TRBJ2-7, with 10 bases aligning to TRBD1. The ends lost 6 bases at V and 2 bases at J; junction bases unmatched: 7. This CDR3 has 15 residues. Germline assignment: CDR1 MNHEY and CDR2 SVGAGI.

V is TRBV7-2 and J is TRBJ1-1, with 8 bases that match TRBD1. The CDR3 loop spans 15 amino acids. Germline loops: CDR1 SGHTA, CDR2 FQGNSA. Unmatched junction bases numbered 6, after V lost 0 bases and J lost 6 bases. CDR3 protein: CASSLAPGGASEAFF. CDR3 coding DNA: TGTGCCAGCAGCTTAGCGCCAGGGGGCGCGTCTGAAGCTTTCTTT.

The chain carries TRBV5-4 and TRBJ2-7, with TRBD1 as a possible D gene (5 bases). V shed 0 bases and J shed 4 bases, with 8 bases lying between them. The CDR3 totals 13 residues. Germline V gene lookup returns CDR1 SGHNT and CDR2 YYREEE (reference sequence). CDR3 in DNA: TGTGCCAGCAGCTTGGGGGGCAGATACGAGCAGTACTTC. This translates into CASSLGGRYEQYF.

The V and J genes are TRBV9 and TRBJ2-7; TRBD2 matches at 7 bases. Germline trimming cut 4 bases from V and 6 bases from J; bases unmatched to any gene: 10. The CDR3 runs to 14 residues. In germline, CDR1 is SGDLS, CDR2 YYNGEE. CDR3 loop: CASSFSGGGTEQYF. The CDR3 region has the DNA TGTGCCAGCAGCTTCTCCGGGGGAGGGACCGAGCAGTACTTC.

This chain uses TRBV5-6 with TRBJ2-4; 7 bases are a match to TRBD2. There are 15 residues in the CDR3. The germline V gene has CDR1 SGHDT and CDR2 YYEEEE. After removal of 0 bases from V and 0 bases from J, the junction contained 0 bases not matched to a gene. For the CDR3, the DNA is TGTGCCAGCAGCTTGGGGGGGGGAGCCAAAAACATTCAGTACTTC. Its protein product is CASSLGGGAKNIQYF.

V and J are TRBV5-5 and TRBJ1-2, with D maybe TRBD1 (5 bases). The CDR3 totals 16 residues. V dropped 4 bases and J dropped 5 bases, with 21 bases sitting between them. CDR1 and CDR2 from the germline V gene are SGHKS and YYEKEE (reference sequence). The CDR3 is CASSRGEGVPGYGYTF. The CDR3 nucleotides are TGTGCCAGCAGCCGGGGGGAGGGAGTACCCGGGTATGGCTACACCTTC.

This sequence joins TRBV6-6 and TRBJ1-2, with D perhaps TRBD1 (5 bases). Trimming cost V 3 bases and J 4 bases, with 18 bases left between them. Germline V lookup: CDR1 MNHNY, CDR2 SVGAGI (reference sequence). The CDR3 has 16 residues. CDR3 residues: CASSYPPGLTLYGYTF. In DNA, the CDR3 is TGTGCCAGCAGTTATCCTCCGGGACTCACGCTCTATGGCTACACCTTC.

This chain links TRBV6-4 with TRBJ2-7, with D perhaps matching TRBD1 (6 bases). The germline V and J ends were trimmed by 5 bases and 0 bases, with 14 bases remaining between them. The V gene's germline CDR1 is MRHNA and CDR2 SNTAGT. The CDR3 is made up of 15 amino acids. The CDR3: CASSRTGPLSYEQYF. CDR3 nucleotide sequence: TGTGCCAGCAGTCGAACAGGGCCCCTCTCCTACGAGCAGTACTTC.

V usage is TRBV5-4 and J usage is TRBJ2-5, with 12 bases lining up with TRBD2. Germline CDR1 and CDR2: SGHNT and YYREEE (reference sequence). This CDR3 is 16 amino acids long. The trim removed 2 bases at V and 1 base at J, leaving 3 bases unmatched. CDR3 bases: TGTGCCAGCAGCTTTAGGACTAGCGGGGCCCAAGAGACCCAGTACTTC. It translates to CASSFRTSGAQETQYF.

V is TRBV7-9 and J is TRBJ1-1; D is undetermined. Trimming took 6 bases from V and 4 from J, leaving 12 bases between them. The CDR3 has 13 residues. Germline CDR1 and CDR2: SEHNR and FQNEAQ (reference sequence). CDR3 nucleotide sequence: TGTGCCAGCAGTACTAATGGAGCCACTGAAGCTTTCTTT. The encoded protein is CASSTNGATEAFF.

V is TRBV28 and J is TRBJ2-4, with TRBD1 as a possible D gene (6 bases). Germline CDR1 is MDHEN and CDR2 is SYDVKM. This CDR3 contains 14 residues. Trimming removed 9 bases at V and 1 base at J, with 13 bases between. The DNA of the CDR3 is TGTGCCAGTCTAACAGGGTCGGCCAAAAACATTCAGTACTTC. Its translation: CASLTGSAKNIQYF.

This rearrangement joins TRBV18 to TRBJ2-1, with D tentatively TRBD1 (5 bases). CDR3 length: 15 amino acids. Germline V lookup: CDR1 KGHSH, CDR2 LQKENI. V dropped 3 bases and J dropped 5 bases, with 14 bases sitting between them. CDR3 nucleotide sequence: TGTGCCAGCTCACCTCGGTTGACAGAAAACAATGAGCAGTTCTTC. Residues: CASSPRLTENNEQFF.

CDR3 in DNA: TGTGCCAGCAGCTTGGCCACCGGGACTAGCGGATACAATGAGCAGTTCTTC. It translates to CASSLATGTSGYNEQFF. V is TRBV5-6 and J is TRBJ2-1, with TRBD2 matching 11 bases. This CDR3 contains 17 residues. Germline CDR1 SGHDT, CDR2 YYEEEE. Trimming took 0 bases from V and 4 from J; bases not matched to a gene: 6.